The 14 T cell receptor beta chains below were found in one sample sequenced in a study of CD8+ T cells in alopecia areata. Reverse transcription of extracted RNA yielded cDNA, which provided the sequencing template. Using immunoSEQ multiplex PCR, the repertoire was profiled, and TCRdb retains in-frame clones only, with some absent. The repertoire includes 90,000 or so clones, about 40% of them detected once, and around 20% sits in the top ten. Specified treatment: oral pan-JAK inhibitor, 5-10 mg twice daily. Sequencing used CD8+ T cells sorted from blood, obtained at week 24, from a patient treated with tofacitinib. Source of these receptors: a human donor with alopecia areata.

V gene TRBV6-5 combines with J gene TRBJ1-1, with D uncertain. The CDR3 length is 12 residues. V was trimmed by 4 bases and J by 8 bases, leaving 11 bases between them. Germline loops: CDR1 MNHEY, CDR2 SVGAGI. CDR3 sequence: CASSWPGREAFF. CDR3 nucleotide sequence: TGTGCCAGCAGTTGGCCGGGGAGGGAAGCTTTCTTT.

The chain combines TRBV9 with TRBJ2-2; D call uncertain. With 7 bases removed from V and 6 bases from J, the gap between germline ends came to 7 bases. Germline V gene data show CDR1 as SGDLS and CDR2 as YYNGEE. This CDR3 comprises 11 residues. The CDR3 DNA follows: TGTGCCAGCCGTGGTCCCGGGGAGCTGTTTTTT. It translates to CASRGPGELFF.

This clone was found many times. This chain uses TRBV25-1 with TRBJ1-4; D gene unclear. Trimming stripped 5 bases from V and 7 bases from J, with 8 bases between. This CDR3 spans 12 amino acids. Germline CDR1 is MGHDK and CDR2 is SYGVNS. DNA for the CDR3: TGTGCCAGCAGTATAATCGGTGAAAAACTGTTTTTT. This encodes CASSIIGEKLFF.

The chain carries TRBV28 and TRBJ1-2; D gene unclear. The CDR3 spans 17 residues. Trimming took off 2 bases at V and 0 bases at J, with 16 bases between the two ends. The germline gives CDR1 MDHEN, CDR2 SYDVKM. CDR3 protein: CASSLVRRATTNYGYTF. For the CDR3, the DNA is TGTGCCAGCAGTTTAGTTAGGCGGGCAACTACTAACTATGGCTACACCTTC.

CDR3 in DNA: TGTGCCAGCAGCTTTCGGCAGGGCAATCAGCCCCAGCATTTT. Translation: CASSFRQGNQPQHF. This chain joins TRBV7-8 and TRBJ1-5; D unclear. This CDR3 has 14 amino acids. Between the trimmed V and J ends, which lost 3 bases and 2 bases, there was a span of 8 bases. The germline V gene has CDR1 SGHVS and CDR2 FQNEAQ. The variable domain in full, completed from reference TRBV7-8 and TRBJ1-5, reads GAGVSQSPRYKVAKRGQDVALRCDPISGHVSLFWYQQALGQGPEFLTYFQNEAQLDKSGLPSDRFFAERPEGSVSTLKIQRTQQEDSAVYLCASSFRQGNQPQHFGDGTRLSIL.

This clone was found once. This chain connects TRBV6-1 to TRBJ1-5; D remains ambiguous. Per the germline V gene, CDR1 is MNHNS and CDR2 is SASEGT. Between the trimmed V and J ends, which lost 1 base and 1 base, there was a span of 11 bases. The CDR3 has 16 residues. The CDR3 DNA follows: TGTGCCAGCAGTGAAGTTTCATACCTGAGCAATCAGCCCCAGCATTTT. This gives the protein CASSEVSYLSNQPQHF.

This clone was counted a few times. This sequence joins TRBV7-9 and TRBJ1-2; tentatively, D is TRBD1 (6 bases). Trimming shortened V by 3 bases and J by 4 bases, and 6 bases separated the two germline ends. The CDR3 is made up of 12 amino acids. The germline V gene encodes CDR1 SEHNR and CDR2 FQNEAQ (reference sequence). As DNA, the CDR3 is TGTGCCAGCAGCTTGGGGGCCTATGGCTACACCTTC. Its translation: CASSLGAYGYTF.

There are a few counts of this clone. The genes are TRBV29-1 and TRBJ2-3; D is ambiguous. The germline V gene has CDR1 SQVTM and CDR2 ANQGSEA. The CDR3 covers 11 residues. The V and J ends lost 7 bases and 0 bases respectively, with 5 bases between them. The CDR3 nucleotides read TGCAGCGGATCTAGCACAGATACGCAGTATTTT. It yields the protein CSGSSTDTQYF.

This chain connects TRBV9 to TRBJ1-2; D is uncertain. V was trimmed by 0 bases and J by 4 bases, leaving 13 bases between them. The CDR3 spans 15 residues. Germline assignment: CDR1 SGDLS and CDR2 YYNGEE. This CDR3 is CASSVDPQATYGYTF. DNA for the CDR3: TGTGCCAGCAGCGTAGACCCTCAGGCGACCTATGGCTACACCTTC. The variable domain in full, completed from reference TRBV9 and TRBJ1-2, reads DSGVTQTPKHLITATGQRVTLRCSPRSGDLSVYWYQQSLDQGLQFLIQYYNGEERAKGNILERFSAQQFPDLHSELNLSSLELGDSALYFCASSVDPQATYGYTFGSGTRLTVV.

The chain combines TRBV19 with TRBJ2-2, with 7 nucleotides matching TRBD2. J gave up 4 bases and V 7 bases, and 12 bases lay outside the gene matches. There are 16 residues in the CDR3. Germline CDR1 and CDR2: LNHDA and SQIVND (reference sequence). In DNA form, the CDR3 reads TGTGCCAGTAACTTTTATCCGGGACTAACCACCGGGGAGCTGTTTTTT. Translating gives CASNFYPGLTTGELFF.

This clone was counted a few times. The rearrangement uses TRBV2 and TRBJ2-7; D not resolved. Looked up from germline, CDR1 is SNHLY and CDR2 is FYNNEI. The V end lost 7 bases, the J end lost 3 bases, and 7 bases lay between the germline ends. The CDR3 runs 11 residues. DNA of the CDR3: TGTGCCAGCACACCGGGCTACGAGCAGTACTTC. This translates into CASTPGYEQYF.

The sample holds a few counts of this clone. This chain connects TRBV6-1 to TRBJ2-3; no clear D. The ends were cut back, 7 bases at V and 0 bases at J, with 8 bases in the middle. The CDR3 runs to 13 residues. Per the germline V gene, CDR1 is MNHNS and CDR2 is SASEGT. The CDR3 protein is CASKAPSTDTQYF. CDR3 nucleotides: TGTGCCAGCAAGGCCCCTAGCACAGATACGCAGTATTTT.

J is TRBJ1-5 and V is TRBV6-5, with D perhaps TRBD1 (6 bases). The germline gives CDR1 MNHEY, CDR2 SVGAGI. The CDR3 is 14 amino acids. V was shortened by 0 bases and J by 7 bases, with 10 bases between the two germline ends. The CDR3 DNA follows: TGTGCCAGCAGTTACTCGAGGGGGTGGCAGCCCCAGCATTTT. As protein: CASSYSRGWQPQHF.

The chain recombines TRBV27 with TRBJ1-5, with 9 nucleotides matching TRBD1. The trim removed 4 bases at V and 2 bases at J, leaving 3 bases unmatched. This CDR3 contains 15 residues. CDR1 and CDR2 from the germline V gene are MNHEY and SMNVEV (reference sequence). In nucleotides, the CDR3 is TGTGCCAGCAGTTCCTGGACAGGGGGCAATCAGCCCCAGCATTTT. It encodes CASSSWTGGNQPQHF.